What follows are 10 T cell receptor beta chains derived from one specimen sequenced in a study of shared clonotypes between healthy human individuals. Only in-frame clones appear in the TCRdb table, and some are missing; sequencing was by immunoSEQ multiplex PCR. This table holds roughly 1 million clones, about 75% found once. The specimen was memory CD4+ T cells sorted from blood. Subset given: CD45RA-negative fraction. All receptors come from a man between 18 and 29 years old in good health.

The chain carries TRBV5-8 and TRBJ1-1, with TRBD1 as a possible D gene (5 bases). Germline V gene sequence: CDR1 SGHTS, CDR2 YDEGEE. This CDR3 has 13 residues. The V and J ends lost 3 bases and 4 bases respectively, with 10 bases between them. CDR3 in amino acids: CASSWGPSTEAFF. CDR3 in DNA: TGTGCCAGCAGCTGGGGACCGAGCACTGAAGCTTTCTTT.

This rearrangement joins TRBV20-1 to TRBJ2-3; D is ambiguous. From germline, CDR1 is DFQATT and CDR2 SNEGSKA (reference sequence). The CDR3 contains 11 residues. V was cut by 6 bases and J by 7 bases, with 11 bases left in between. The CDR3 reads CSAGDSHTQYF. The CDR3 coding sequence is TGCAGTGCAGGTGACTCTCATACGCAGTATTTT.

The V call is TRBV19, the J call TRBJ2-3; D ambiguous. Between the trimmed V and J ends, which lost 3 bases and 1 base, there was a span of 2 bases. Germline V lookup: CDR1 LNHDA, CDR2 SQIVND (reference sequence). The CDR3 length is 12 residues. The DNA for the CDR3 is TGTGCCAGTAGTATCCGCACAGATACGCAGTATTTT. As protein: CASSIRTDTQYF.

This sequence joins TRBV2 and TRBJ2-1, with D perhaps TRBD1 (5 bases). In germline, CDR1 is SNHLY, CDR2 FYNNEI. The CDR3 loop spans 11 amino acids. The V end lost 11 bases, the J end lost 5 bases, and 10 bases lay between the germline ends. As DNA, the CDR3 is TGTGCCGGCAAGACAGACAATGAGCAGTTCTTC. Translated: CAGKTDNEQFF.

V usage is TRBV5-1 and J usage is TRBJ2-5, with D perhaps TRBD2 (5 bases). V shed 6 bases and J shed 2 bases, with 14 bases lying between them. This CDR3 spans 14 amino acids. The germline V gene encodes CDR1 SGHRS and CDR2 YFSETQ. CDR3 amino acids: CASTPRALQETQYF. For the CDR3, the DNA is TGCGCCAGCACCCCGCGGGCCCTACAAGAGACCCAGTACTTC.

This clone occurred a few times. J is TRBJ2-1 and V is TRBV9; the D call may be TRBD1 or TRBD2 (6 bases each). Trimming cost V 3 bases and J 6 bases, with 16 bases left between them. Germline CDR1 is SGDLS and CDR2 is YYNGEE. There are 15 residues in the CDR3. CDR3 region: CASSASAGHPNEQFF. The CDR3 nucleotides read TGTGCCAGCAGCGCATCCGCGGGACACCCCAATGAGCAGTTCTTC.

V gene TRBV5-1 combines with J gene TRBJ1-2; weak D call: TRBD1 (5 bases). Germline lookup yields CDR1 SGHRS and CDR2 YFSETQ. Trimming removed 5 bases at V and 5 bases at J, with 16 bases between. This CDR3 spans 14 amino acids. The CDR3 DNA follows: TGCGCCAGCAGACCGTTCGAGGGGATGTATGGCTACACCTTC. It translates to CASRPFEGMYGYTF.

This clone occurred a few times. V is TRBV4-1 and J is TRBJ1-5; D perhaps matches TRBD1 (6 bases). This CDR3 contains 16 residues. Germline CDR1 and CDR2: MGHRA and YSYEKL. Trimming left V 0 bases short and J 1 base short, with 10 bases between. The DNA for the CDR3 is TGCGCCAGCAGCCAAGAGGGGGGGCAGAGCAATCAGCCCCAGCATTTT. Its translation: CASSQEGGQSNQPQHF.

The gene calls are TRBV19 and TRBJ2-2, with D perhaps matching TRBD1 or TRBD2 (6 bases each). Germline CDR1 reads LNHDA; CDR2 reads SQIVND (reference sequence). The V gene lost 5 bases and the J gene lost 3 bases, with 13 bases spanning the gap. The CDR3 is made up of 15 amino acids. The CDR3 DNA reads as TGTGCCAGTAGTCCACAGGGAGGCGACACCGGGGAGCTGTTTTTT. Protein: CASSPQGGDTGELFF.

In its sample, this clone was seen once. The gene calls are TRBV6-6 and TRBJ1-2; 8 bases are shared with TRBD1. Germline loops: CDR1 MNHNY, CDR2 SVGAGI (reference sequence). There are 13 residues in the CDR3. The V segment lost 7 bases and the J segment 4 bases; nucleotides outside the gene matches: 5. As DNA, the CDR3 is TGTGCCAGCACTCGGGACAGGATCTATGGCTACACCTTC. This translates into CASTRDRIYGYTF.